These 12 T cell receptor beta chains originate from one sample sequenced in a study of OX40 agonist ivuxolimab in advanced cancers. Profiled with immunoSEQ multiplex PCR; TCRdb holds only in-frame clones, not every one. This table holds more than 50,000 clones, 79% found once. The specimen was CD4+ or CD8+ T cells sorted from blood, collected in a trial of the OX40 agonist ivuxolimab. All receptors come from an adult with an advanced solid tumor such as melanoma, head and neck, liver or kidney cancer.

This chain connects TRBV5-6 to TRBJ2-5; D is undetermined. The germline V gene encodes CDR1 SGHDT and CDR2 YYEEEE. V was shortened by 2 bases and J by 4 bases, with 9 bases between the two germline ends. This CDR3 contains 13 residues. The CDR3 here is CASSFGYGETQYF. The CDR3 DNA sequence: TGTGCCAGCAGCTTTGGGTATGGAGAGACCCAGTACTTC.

V is TRBV7-2 and J is TRBJ2-7, with 11 bases that match TRBD2. Germline V CDR1 and CDR2: SGHTA, FQGNSA. CDR3 length: 16 amino acids. With V trimmed by 3 bases and J by 2 bases, 6 bases remained unmatched. The CDR3 loop is CASSFSGRGSTYEQYF. The CDR3 coding sequence is TGTGCCAGCAGCTTTAGCGGGAGGGGATCCACCTACGAGCAGTACTTC.

The rearrangement uses TRBV7-3 and TRBJ2-7, with unresolved D. From germline, CDR1 is SGHTA and CDR2 FQGTGA. The ends were cut back, 3 bases at V and 1 base at J, with 7 bases in the middle. The CDR3 loop spans 13 amino acids. Written as DNA, the CDR3 is TGTGCCAGCAGCTTTTCTCGTTCCTACGAGCAGTACTTC. As protein: CASSFSRSYEQYF.

The chain links TRBV7-2 to TRBJ1-4; 8 nucleotides agree with TRBD1. The CDR3 totals 16 residues. Germline loops: CDR1 SGHTA, CDR2 FQGNSA. The junction had 12 bases not matched to a gene; V was cut back by 6 bases and J by 6 bases. CDR3 bases: TGTGCCAGCAGTCATCAGGGGGCAAGGAAAGATGAAAAACTGTTTTTT. It is translated as CASSHQGARKDEKLFF.

The rearrangement links TRBV5-1 to TRBJ1-6; D call uncertain. The CDR3 covers 15 residues. Per germline, CDR1 SGHRS and CDR2 YFSETQ. V was shortened by 0 bases and J by 7 bases, with 11 bases between the two germline ends. The CDR3 loop reads CASSLEAVGNSPLHF. CDR3 bases: TGCGCCAGCAGCTTGGAAGCAGTAGGCAATTCACCCCTCCACTTT. Looking up the rest from reference TRBV5-1 and TRBJ1-6 gives the full variable domain: KAGVTQTPRYLIKTRGQQVTLSCSPISGHRSVSWYQQTPGQGLQFLFEYFSETQRNKGNFPGRFSGRQFSNSRSEMNVSTLELGDSALYLCASSLEAVGNSPLHFGNGTRLTVT.

The V call is TRBV7-3, the J call TRBJ2-3; 9 bases match TRBD2. The V and J ends lost 6 bases and 0 bases, in that order; junction bases with no gene match: 10. Germline V gene data show CDR1 as SGHTA and CDR2 as FQGTGA. The CDR3 contains 17 residues. DNA for the CDR3: TGTGCCAGCAGTTCCTCCGGGACTAGCAAAAGCACAGATACGCAGTATTTT. Translated: CASSSSGTSKSTDTQYF.

In this sample, this clone turned up many times. The gene calls are TRBV11-3 and TRBJ2-2, with D uncertain. Germline V CDR1 and CDR2: SGHNT, YENEEA. There are 15 residues in the CDR3. Trimming pared 5 bases from V and 1 base from J, leaving 11 bases between. CDR3 sequence: CASSPLRGNTGELFF. The CDR3 DNA is TGTGCCAGCAGCCCTCTCAGAGGGAACACCGGGGAGCTGTTTTTT.

The V and J genes are TRBV5-1 and TRBJ1-5; the D gene is possibly TRBD1 (6 bases). CDR1 and CDR2 from the germline V gene are SGHRS and YFSETQ. Between the trimmed V and J ends, which lost 0 bases and 9 bases, there was a span of 19 bases. This CDR3 has 16 amino acids. CDR3 region: CASSLEGVSSGAPQHF. CDR3 nucleotide sequence: TGCGCCAGCAGCTTGGAAGGGGTGAGTTCGGGGGCGCCCCAGCATTTT. Looking up the rest from reference TRBV5-1 and TRBJ1-5 gives the full variable domain: KAGVTQTPRYLIKTRGQQVTLSCSPISGHRSVSWYQQTPGQGLQFLFEYFSETQRNKGNFPGRFSGRQFSNSRSEMNVSTLELGDSALYLCASSLEGVSSGAPQHFGDGTRLSIL.

The gene calls are TRBV7-2 and TRBJ2-2, with TRBD2 matching over 10 bases. Germline V gives CDR1 SGHTA, CDR2 FQGNSA. CDR3 length equals 15 residues. V was pared by 6 bases and J by 4 bases, with 5 bases of the junction left unmatched. For the CDR3, the DNA is TGTGCCAGCAGACCCGGGACTAGCGCCACCGGGGAGCTGTTTTTT. It is translated as CASRPGTSATGELFF. Combining the CDR3 with reference TRBV7-2 and TRBJ2-2 gives the whole variable domain GAGVSQSPSNKVTEKGKDVELRCDPISGHTALYWYRQSLGQGLEFLIYFQGNSAPDKSGLPSDRFSAERTGGSVSTLTIQRTQQEDSAVYLCASRPGTSATGELFFGEGSRLTVL.

This clone came up once. This rearrangement joins TRBV7-2 to TRBJ1-1; D possibly corresponds to TRBD1 (6 bases). Trimming took 6 bases from V and 6 from J, leaving 14 bases between them. The CDR3 consists of 13 residues. CDR1 is SGHTA, CDR2 FQGNSA, per germline. The CDR3 DNA sequence: TGTGCCAGCAGTTCCCTCGGGGGGCCTGAAGCTTTCTTT. Its protein is CASSSLGGPEAFF. Drawing the rest from reference TRBV7-2 and TRBJ1-1, the complete variable domain is GAGVSQSPSNKVTEKGKDVELRCDPISGHTALYWYRQSLGQGLEFLIYFQGNSAPDKSGLPSDRFSAERTGGSVSTLTIQRTQQEDSAVYLCASSSLGGPEAFFGQGTRLTVV.

The V and J genes are TRBV14 and TRBJ2-7; D is unclear. The V end lost 1 base, the J end lost 0 bases, and 13 bases lay between the germline ends. CDR1 and CDR2 (germline): SGHDN, FVKESK. CDR3 length: 16 residues. This CDR3 is CASSQGSRASSYEQYF. In DNA, the CDR3 is TGTGCCAGCAGCCAAGGGTCGCGAGCGTCCTCCTACGAGCAGTACTTC.

The rearrangement links TRBV6-1 to TRBJ2-2; weak D call: TRBD2 (6 bases). Germline assignment: CDR1 MNHNS and CDR2 SASEGT. Trimming shortened V by 2 bases and J by 6 bases, and 16 bases separated the two germline ends. This CDR3 region has 16 residues. The CDR3 sequence is CASSEQVGGFAGELFF. Here the CDR3 DNA reads TGTGCCAGCAGTGAACAGGTCGGGGGTTTCGCCGGGGAGCTGTTTTTT.